The clone carrying this T cell receptor (beta chain) was seen at least ten times. The entry originates in a study of neurological immune-mediated disorders. TCRdb reprocessed the 5' RACE reads with MiXCR, giving one entry per CDR3 protein. Of about 90,000 distinct CDR3 sequences listed, about 13% are singletons. Time point reported: longitudinal time-point 2. The CDR3 runs to 18 residues. V was clipped by 3 bases and J by 1 base, with 22 bases between them. The germline CDR1 and CDR2 sequences are SGHVS and FQNEAQ. The TCR was taken from a female donor with HTLV-1-associated myelopathy (HAM/TSP). V is TRBV7-8 and J is TRBJ2-7; TRBD2 might be the D (5 bases). Input material: PBMCs. The CDR3 nucleotides are TGTGCCAGCAGCTTGGGAGTAGTTGTGGCGTCGTTATCCTACGAGCAGTACTTC. This encodes CASSLGVVVASLSYEQYF.